This is a list of T cell receptor beta chains from one sample in a study of CD8 T cells in ankylosing spondylitis. MiXCR was run by TCRdb on the 5' RACE reads, yielding one entry per CDR3 protein. This sample yields about 200,000 distinct CDR3 sequences, of which 5.5% to 7.5% are seen a single time; 12% to 15% belongs to the top ten. The sample consisted of blood, either unsorted or a sorted T cell fraction (not recorded which). The receptors originated from a male donor with ankylosing spondylitis. Each CDR3 is given with its conserved first and last residue. The D gene is left open where the match is weak. Rows give clone size only sometimes, using once, few, many, or a class for an expanded clone.

d_call clone_size j_call v_call cdr3_aa cdr3_nt
. many TRBJ2-7 TRBV6-5 CASSYSEGTYEQYF TGTGCCAGCAGTTACTCGGAGGGTACCTACGAGCAGTACTTC
. few TRBJ1-1 TRBV30 CAWSEGAEAFF TGTGCCTGGAGTGAGGGCGCTGAAGCTTTCTTT
TRBD1 . TRBJ2-5 TRBV3-1 CASSQTGWETQYF TGTGCCAGCAGCCAGACAGGGTGGGAGACCCAGTACTTC
. . TRBJ1-1 TRBV6-1 CASSEGVVAEAFF TGTGCCAGCAGCGAAGGCGTTGTGGCTGAAGCTTTCTTT
. many TRBJ2-4 TRBV7-9 CASSPPSAGAKNIQYF TGTGCCAGCAGCCCCCCCTCGGCCGGGGCCAAAAACATTCAGTACTTC
. . TRBJ2-1 TRBV4-3 CASSQDSEGQNEQFF TGCGCCAGCAGCCAAGATAGCGAGGGGCAAAATGAGCAGTTCTTC
TRBD2 many TRBJ2-5 TRBV14 CASSQGKVAGVWETQYF TGTGCCAGCAGCCAAGGAAAGGTAGCGGGAGTCTGGGAGACCCAGTACTTC
TRBD2 many TRBJ2-7 TRBV18 CASSPTGVAGQSVTYEQYF TGTGCCAGCTCACCAACGGGGGTAGCGGGCCAAAGTGTAACCTACGAGCAGTACTTC
. medium-sized TRBJ2-2 TRBV19 CASSTKIGGTGELFF TGTGCCAGTAGTACAAAAATAGGGGGCACCGGGGAGCTGTTTTTT
TRBD1 many TRBJ1-2 TRBV27 CASSPSGTGYYGYTF TGTGCCAGCAGCCCTTCCGGGACAGGGTACTATGGCTACACCTTC
. few TRBJ2-5 TRBV10-3 CAISESPWQGRKTQYF TGTGCCATCAGTGAGTCCCCGTGGCAGGGGCGGAAGACCCAGTACTTC
TRBD1 many TRBJ1-2 TRBV6-5 CASSYSGGSGYTF TGTGCCAGCAGTTACTCAGGGGGCAGTGGCTACACCTTC
TRBD1 many TRBJ1-1 TRBV10-3 CAISDRTGLHTEAFF TGTGCCATCAGTGACCGGACAGGGCTTCACACTGAAGCTTTCTTT
TRBD1 many TRBJ1-5 TRBV7-6 CASSLGGQGAQPQHF TGTGCCAGCAGCTTAGGGGGACAGGGGGCTCAGCCCCAGCATTTT
. many TRBJ2-2 TRBV29-1 CSVLNTGELFF TGCAGCGTCCTAAACACCGGGGAGCTGTTTTTT
. many TRBJ2-7 TRBV6-5 CASSYSSGDRPYEQYF TGTGCCAGCAGTTACTCGAGTGGTGACAGACCCTACGAGCAGTACTTC
TRBD2 many TRBJ2-7 TRBV7-2 CASSLTAQRGSREQYF TGTGCCAGCAGCTTAACGGCCCAGCGGGGATCTAGAGAGCAGTACTTC
. few TRBJ2-1 TRBV5-6 CASMLDIGSYNEQFF TGTGCCAGCATGCTCGATATTGGGTCATACAATGAGCAGTTCTTC
. many TRBJ1-6 TRBV4-3 CASSHGRSSYNSPLHF TGCGCCAGCAGCCATGGTCGGAGCTCCTATAATTCACCCCTCCACTTT
. many TRBJ2-1 TRBV4-3 CASSQVNSGPYNEQFF TGCGCCAGCAGCCAAGTTAATAGCGGCCCCTACAATGAGCAGTTCTTC
TRBD1 many TRBJ2-1 TRBV12-3/TRBV12-4 CASSQQGTWYNEQFF TGTGCCAGCAGTCAACAGGGGACCTGGTACAATGAGCAGTTCTTC
TRBD1 few TRBJ1-2 TRBV4-3 CASSQETGGDYGYTF TGCGCCAGCAGCCAAGAGACAGGGGGCGATTATGGCTACACCTTC
. many TRBJ1-5 TRBV24-1 CATSVATSHQPQHF TGTGCCACCAGTGTAGCGACATCCCATCAGCCCCAGCATTTT
. many TRBJ2-7 TRBV9 CASSVGVNGEQYF TGTGCCAGCAGCGTAGGTGTTAACGGCGAGCAGTACTTC
TRBD1 few TRBJ1-2 TRBV20-1 CSARVWLGQGFDSDGYTF TGCAGTGCTAGAGTTTGGTTGGGACAGGGGTTTGATTCAGATGGCTACACCTTC
. many TRBJ2-1 TRBV5-1 CASSPTGGAYNEQFF TGCGCCAGCAGCCCTACAGGGGGGGCCTACAATGAGCAGTTCTTC
TRBD1 many TRBJ2-7 TRBV4-3 CASSQGTGTDYEQYF TGCGCCAGCAGCCAAGGAACCGGGACAGACTACGAGCAGTACTTC
. . TRBJ2-1 TRBV5-6 CASSLEGALGNEQFF TGTGCCAGCAGCCTGGAGGGAGCCCTTGGCAATGAGCAGTTCTTC
. many TRBJ2-5 TRBV29-1 CSVPGPYQETQYF TGCAGCGTGCCGGGACCATACCAAGAGACCCAGTACTTC
TRBD1 many TRBJ1-5 TRBV6-1 CASSPNRGYQPQHF TGTGCCAGCAGTCCTAACAGGGGCTACCAGCCCCAGCATTTT
TRBD2 . TRBJ2-1 TRBV20-1 CSARSSGLAFNEQFF TGCAGTGCTAGAAGTTCAGGACTAGCTTTCAATGAGCAGTTCTTC
. many TRBJ2-1 TRBV7-2 CASSLLRGAYNEQFF TGTGCCAGCAGCTTACTCCGAGGTGCCTACAATGAGCAGTTCTTC
. many TRBJ1-1 TRBV6-2/TRBV6-3 CASSYRIEAFF TGTGCCAGCAGTTACAGAATTGAAGCTTTCTTT
. many TRBJ2-7 TRBV18 CASSLNTRYEQYF TGTGCCAGCTCACTTAATACCAGGTACGAGCAGTACTTC
TRBD1 many TRBJ1-1 TRBV29-1 CRVTGVIVHNDTEAFF TGCAGGGTAACAGGGGTTATCGTCCATAACGACACTGAAGCTTTCTTT
. many TRBJ2-3 TRBV15 CATSREKGLTDTQYF TGTGCCACCAGCAGAGAAAAGGGTCTCACAGATACGCAGTATTTT
TRBD1 . TRBJ2-1 TRBV5-6 CAISPGQLHNEQFF TGTGCCATCAGCCCGGGACAGCTCCACAATGAGCAGTTCTTC
. few TRBJ2-7 TRBV11-2 CASSSGAQEQYF TGTGCCAGCAGCTCCGGGGCGCAGGAGCAGTACTTC
. many TRBJ1-2 TRBV15 CATSRVPNRPGYTF TGTGCCACCAGCAGAGTGCCTAACCGGCCTGGCTACACCTTC
. . TRBJ2-3 TRBV6-1 CASSEIRGPTDTQYF TGTGCCAGCAGTGAAATCAGGGGCCCCACAGATACGCAGTATTTT
. many TRBJ2-7 TRBV7-9 CASSFGTDLYEQYF TGTGCCAGCAGCTTCGGGACGGACCTCTACGAGCAGTACTTC